Listed here are 20 T cell receptor beta chains from one sample, sequenced in a study of blood T cell repertoires in COVID-19 (dated by TCRdb to 2018 to 2021). Libraries were made using the immunoSEQ multiplex PCR assay. Imported from immuneACCESS, the table was reduced by TCRdb to in-frame sequences with V and J called. These copies leave out some clones; in studies compared against another copy, an unresolved V gene accounts for under half, and the cause of the remainder is not known. In all, the sample holds about 220,000 clones, and more than 80% of those were seen once. The ten top clones hold 3% to 3.5% of the sample. The sequenced material came from PBMCs or T cells enriched from blood (not recorded which). All receptors come from a woman aged 18-29 years in a cohort exposed to, infected with or recovered from COVID-19 (not recorded which).

V is TRBV2 and J is TRBJ1-1; TRBD1 matches 8 bases. Germline V gives CDR1 SNHLY, CDR2 FYNNEI. J was trimmed by 5 bases and V by 6 bases; bases with no gene match: 8. This CDR3 is 14 amino acids long. The CDR3 DNA is TGTGCCAGCAGAGCGGACAGGGAAGGGACTGAAGCTTTCTTT. Protein product: CASRADREGTEAFF.

The chain links TRBV11-2 to TRBJ1-1; TRBD1 matches 9 bases. Unmatched junction bases numbered 11, after V lost 5 bases and J lost 1 base. CDR1 and CDR2 from the germline V gene are SGHAT and FQNNGV. The CDR3 has 17 residues. The CDR3 sequence: CASSRVPGQGWNTEAFF. In DNA, the CDR3 is TGTGCCAGCAGCCGGGTACCGGGACAGGGATGGAACACTGAAGCTTTCTTT.

This clone was seen a single time. The CDR3: CAISDRVGSAPYGYTF. CDR3 nucleotides: TGTGCCATCAGTGATCGGGTAGGATCAGCCCCCTATGGCTACACCTTC. The chain links TRBV10-3 to TRBJ1-2; D is unresolved. CDR3 size: 16 residues. V was cut by 3 bases and J by 4 bases, with 18 bases left in between. Germline assignment: CDR1 ENHRY and CDR2 SYGVKD.

The chain uses TRBV7-6 and TRBJ1-2, with TRBD1 matching 7 bases. Germline CDR1 SGHVS, CDR2 FNYEAQ. The CDR3 covers 13 residues. J gave up 8 bases and V 5 bases, and 8 bases lay outside the gene matches. For the CDR3, the DNA is TGTGCCAGCAGCCCTCGTGGACAGGACGGCTACACCTTC. This codes for CASSPRGQDGYTF. Together with reference TRBV7-6 and TRBJ1-2, the CDR3 gives the full variable domain: GAGVSQSPRYKVTKRGQDVALRCDPISGHVSLYWYRQALGQGPEFLTYFNYEAQQDKSGLPNDRFSAERPEGSISTLTIQRTEQRDSAMYRCASSPRGQDGYTFGSGTRLTVV.

The chain joins TRBV11-3 to TRBJ1-1; D is possibly TRBD1 (5 bases). The CDR3 contains 14 residues. V lost 1 base, J lost 4 bases, and 10 bases lay in between. CDR1 is SGHNT and CDR2 is YENEEA in the germline V gene. This CDR3 is CASSLARVSTEAFF. The CDR3 DNA follows: TGTGCCAGCAGCTTAGCCAGGGTAAGCACTGAAGCTTTCTTT.

The chain has TRBV12-3 or TRBV12-4 and TRBJ2-2; the D is unclear. CDR3 length: 12 amino acids. The V end was cut by 3 bases, the J end by 4 bases, with 3 bases between. The chain's CDR3 is CASSFFTGELFF. The CDR3 DNA sequence: TGTGCCAGCAGTTTCTTCACCGGGGAGCTGTTTTTT.

Here the CDR3 DNA reads TGCGCCAGCAGCTTGGCCGTAGGCGGGGCAGCTTTCTTT. Its protein is CASSLAVGGAAFF. The V gene is TRBV5-1, the J gene TRBJ1-1, with D tentatively TRBD1 (5 bases). Trimming took off 0 bases at V and 10 bases at J, with 13 bases between the two ends. The CDR3 extends over 13 amino acids. Germline CDR1 SGHRS, CDR2 YFSETQ. Supplemented by reference TRBV5-1 and TRBJ1-1, the full variable domain reads KAGVTQTPRYLIKTRGQQVTLSCSPISGHRSVSWYQQTPGQGLQFLFEYFSETQRNKGNFPGRFSGRQFSNSRSEMNVSTLELGDSALYLCASSLAVGGAAFFGQGTRLTVV.

V usage is TRBV7-9 and J usage is TRBJ1-6; 7 positions agree with TRBD1. This CDR3 comprises 12 residues. Per germline, CDR1 SEHNR and CDR2 FQNEAQ (reference sequence). The trim removed 6 bases at V and 9 bases at J, leaving 2 bases unmatched. The CDR3 bases are TGTGCCAGCAGTCGACAGGGTTCACCCCTCCACTTT. Its translation is CASSRQGSPLHF.

The chain is built from TRBV9 and TRBJ2-1; maybe TRBD2 (6 bases). Germline V lookup: CDR1 SGDLS, CDR2 YYNGEE. Trimming removed 3 bases at V and 5 bases at J, with 21 bases between. The CDR3 contains 17 residues. CDR3 bases: TGTGCCAGCAGCGCACCCTTCGGAGCGGGTGGGAACAATGAGCAGTTCTTC. Protein product: CASSAPFGAGGNNEQFF.

The gene calls are TRBV24-1 and TRBJ2-1, with a tentative D call TRBD2 (5 bases). V lost 5 bases, J lost 0 bases, and 10 bases lay in between. Germline-derived CDR1 and CDR2 are KGHDR and SFDVKD. CDR3 length: 15 amino acids. Written as DNA, the CDR3 is TGTGCCACCAGTGTCCGAGGGCGCTCCTACAATGAGCAGTTCTTC. The encoded protein is CATSVRGRSYNEQFF.

The chain joins TRBV6-5 to TRBJ1-2; D unresolved. Trimming pared 0 bases from V and 3 bases from J, leaving 8 bases between. Germline V gene lookup returns CDR1 MNHEY and CDR2 SVGAGI. The CDR3 sequence is 14 residues long. The CDR3 DNA sequence: TGTGCCAGCAGTTACTCCCGGCGGCACTATGGCTACACCTTC. Its protein product is CASSYSRRHYGYTF.

CDR3 in amino acids: CASSSPTGNRNTEAFF. The CDR3 DNA reads as TGTGCCAGCAGTTCACCGACAGGGAACCGGAACACTGAAGCTTTCTTT. The chain carries TRBV2 and TRBJ1-1; 7 nucleotides agree with TRBD1. The J segment lost 1 base and the V segment lost 5 bases, leaving 10 bases of the junction unmatched. The CDR3 contains 16 residues. In germline, CDR1 is SNHLY, CDR2 FYNNEI.

The chain joins TRBV5-6 to TRBJ1-5; 8 bases are shared with TRBD1. Looked up from germline, CDR1 is SGHDT and CDR2 is YYEEEE. J gave up 2 bases and V 0 bases, and 10 bases lay outside the gene matches. This CDR3 spans 18 amino acids. CDR3 sequence reads: CASSLASRGPEGNQPQHF. The CDR3 DNA sequence: TGTGCCAGCAGCTTGGCGTCCAGGGGGCCCGAGGGCAATCAGCCCCAGCATTTT.

A note on this clone: The sample has other DNA sequences that encode this CDR3 too. V and J are TRBV6-5 and TRBJ2-5; TRBD1 agrees at 9 bases. V dropped 0 bases and J dropped 4; count of bases not matched to a gene: 6. The CDR3 is 16 residues long. Germline V lookup: CDR1 MNHEY, CDR2 SVGAGI. CDR3: CASSYSNRGQGETQYF. The CDR3 nucleotides read TGTGCCAGCAGTTACTCGAACAGGGGGCAGGGAGAGACCCAGTACTTC.

The chain couples TRBV5-4 to TRBJ2-5; the D gene is possibly TRBD1 (6 bases). The V end lost 2 bases, the J end lost 2 bases, and 10 bases lay between the germline ends. The CDR3 covers 14 residues. The germline gives CDR1 SGHNT, CDR2 YYREEE (reference sequence). The CDR3: CASSFGRGQETQYF. CDR3 in DNA: TGTGCCAGCAGCTTTGGTAGGGGGCAAGAGACCCAGTACTTC.

The chain has TRBV6-5 and TRBJ2-2; a weak D match, TRBD2 (6 bases). Trimming removed 4 bases at V and 2 bases at J, with 8 bases between. Germline values: CDR1 MNHEY, CDR2 SVGAGI. The CDR3 has 14 residues. Written as DNA, the CDR3 is TGTGCCAGCAGTTTAGCGGAAAACACCGGGGAGCTGTTTTTT. This sequence encodes CASSLAENTGELFF.

V gene TRBV7-9 combines with J gene TRBJ2-6, with 8 bases aligning to TRBD1. The CDR3 is 15 residues long. V shed 5 bases, J shed 9 bases, and the junction held 9 bases outside the gene matches. Per germline, CDR1 SEHNR and CDR2 FQNEAQ (reference sequence). The CDR3 nucleotides are TGTGCCAGCAGCCCCGACAGGGGAGGATTCAACGTCCTGACTTTC. Amino acids: CASSPDRGGFNVLTF.

This CDR3 reads CASSPDRGLVTGELFF. CDR3 coding DNA: TGTGCCAGCAGCCCGGACAGGGGGCTTGTTACCGGGGAGCTGTTTTTT. V is TRBV7-9 and J is TRBJ2-2, with 11 bases lining up with TRBD1. V was pared by 5 bases and J by 5 bases, with 7 bases of the junction left unmatched. Per germline, CDR1 SEHNR and CDR2 FQNEAQ (reference sequence). CDR3 size: 16 residues.

The chain carries TRBV9 and TRBJ2-1; D perhaps matches TRBD2 (6 bases). The CDR3 has 12 residues. Trimming took off 4 bases at V and 10 bases at J, with 12 bases between the two ends. The V gene's germline CDR1 is SGDLS and CDR2 YYNGEE. CDR3 region: CASSPRDFEQFF. The CDR3 nucleotides read TGTGCCAGCAGCCCCCGGGACTTCGAGCAGTTCTTC.

The chain carries TRBV29-1 and TRBJ2-7; 8 nucleotides line up with TRBD1. V was pared by 7 bases and J by 3 bases, with 8 bases of the junction left unmatched. Germline CDR1 is SQVTM and CDR2 is ANQGSEA. This CDR3 is built from 13 residues. The CDR3 protein is CSASGQDHYEQYF. For the CDR3, the DNA is TGCAGCGCCTCGGGACAGGACCACTACGAGCAGTACTTC.